The present TCR beta chain was sequenced within a study of T cell repertoires in cytomegalovirus infection. Study in general: Based on public TCR beta signatures, there were indications of CMV infection and of a matching HLA type. Study findings and constraints: What dominated the ex vivo response were HLA-C-restricted CMV-specific TCR beta clonotypes.

The length of the CDR3 is 14 residues. Per germline, CDR1 LNHDA and CDR2 SQIVND (reference sequence). V lost 1 base to trimming and J lost 3 bases, with 7 bases between them. Concerning this clonotype: Its antigen is currently unknown.

TCRdb reanalysed the reads using MiXCR and keeps one entry per CDR3 protein. The sample has 700,000 to 950,000 distinct CDR3 sequences; approximately 32% are singletons. The clonotype was recovered from a human donor in good health (CMV status not recorded). Some clones in this sample may be carry-over from other donors' samples. The sample consisted of cultured CD8+ T cells from PBMCs, taken from culture after CMV antigen stimulation. The rearrangement links TRBV19 to TRBJ1-5; D not resolved. In DNA, the CDR3 is TGTGCCAGTAGTATAGTATTCCACAATCAGCCCCAGCATTTT. As protein: CASSIVFHNQPQHF.